This is a list of T cell receptor beta chains from one sample in a study of PD-1 blockade in classical Hodgkin lymphoma. The repertoire was sequenced with immunoSEQ multiplex PCR; TCRdb's copy has only in-frame clones and lacks some. The data hold 95,000 to 100,000 clones, with around 89% observed a single time. The input for sequencing was peripheral blood mononuclear cells (PBMCs), taken before the second cycle of nivolumab. The receptors were sampled from a human donor with classical Hodgkin lymphoma. Each CDR3 is given with its conserved first and last residue. The D gene is left open where the match is weak. Clone size appears in some rows only: once, few, many, or a class for an expanded clone.

J gene: TRBJ2-7; D gene: .; clone size: .; V gene: TRBV7-9; CDR3 DNA: TGTGCCAGCAGCCAGTCGGGAGATTCGGACTACGAGCAGTACTTC; CDR3 protein: CASSQSGDSDYEQYF
J gene: TRBJ2-7; D gene: TRBD1; clone size: .; V gene: TRBV11-3; CDR3 DNA: TGTGCCAGCAGCTTAGGGACAGGGGCGGCCTACGAGCAGTACTTC; CDR3 protein: CASSLGTGAAYEQYF
J gene: TRBJ1-2; D gene: .; clone size: .; V gene: TRBV5-1; CDR3 DNA: TGTGCCAGCAGCTTGGACATCCTGGGTAACTATGGCTACACCTTC; CDR3 protein: CASSLDILGNYGYTF
J gene: TRBJ1-5; D gene: .; clone size: few; V gene: TRBV6-6; CDR3 DNA: TGTGCCAGTCTCCGAGAGGGGCAGCCCCAGCATTTT; CDR3 protein: CASLREGQPQHF
J gene: TRBJ2-1; D gene: TRBD2; clone size: .; V gene: TRBV5-6; CDR3 DNA: TGTGCCAGCAGCTTCATACTAGCGGGGGGCCTTAGCTCCTACAATGAGCAGTTCTTC; CDR3 protein: CASSFILAGGLSSYNEQFF
J gene: TRBJ1-3; D gene: .; clone size: .; V gene: TRBV11-2; CDR3 DNA: TGTGCCAGCAGCAACGGGGGGGGAGCCACCATATATTTT; CDR3 protein: CASSNGGGATIYF
J gene: TRBJ1-5; D gene: .; clone size: .; V gene: TRBV6-1; CDR3 DNA: TGTGCCAGCAGTGAATTACAGGGTTGGAGCAATCAGCCCCAGCATTTT; CDR3 protein: CASSELQGWSNQPQHF
J gene: TRBJ2-2; D gene: TRBD2; clone size: .; V gene: TRBV7-9; CDR3 DNA: TGTGCCAGCAGCTTAGGCCAGGGACTAACTACCGGGGAGCTGTTTTTT; CDR3 protein: CASSLGQGLTTGELFF
J gene: TRBJ1-5; D gene: .; clone size: .; V gene: TRBV7-2; CDR3 DNA: TGTGCCAGCAGCTTAGAGGTCGTCCGGAGGGATCAGCCCCAGCATTTT; CDR3 protein: CASSLEVVRRDQPQHF
J gene: TRBJ2-5; D gene: TRBD1; clone size: once; V gene: TRBV7-3; CDR3 DNA: TGTGCCAGCAGCTTAACCCCGTGGGACAGGGGCGAGACCCAGTACTTC; CDR3 protein: CASSLTPWDRGETQYF
J gene: TRBJ1-1; D gene: .; clone size: .; V gene: TRBV5-6; CDR3 DNA: TGTGCCAGCAGCTTACCAGGTGGCTGGGGCACTGAAGCTTTCTTT; CDR3 protein: CASSLPGGWGTEAFF
J gene: TRBJ2-3; D gene: .; clone size: .; V gene: TRBV9; CDR3 DNA: TGTGCCAGCAGCGTAGCTGATTGGATCCGAAAAGCAGATACGCAGTATTTT; CDR3 protein: CASSVADWIRKADTQYF
J gene: TRBJ2-7; D gene: .; clone size: .; V gene: TRBV27; CDR3 DNA: TGTGCCAGCAGTTCCCCCTCCTACGAGCAGTACTTC; CDR3 protein: CASSSPSYEQYF
J gene: TRBJ2-7; D gene: .; clone size: .; V gene: TRBV5-1; CDR3 DNA: TGCGCCAGCAGCTTGGGCAGTGCCTACGAGCAGTACTTC; CDR3 protein: CASSLGSAYEQYF
J gene: TRBJ2-7; D gene: TRBD1; clone size: once; V gene: TRBV7-9; CDR3 DNA: TGTGCCAGCAGCTCCAACCGGGACAGGGATCGGCTCGAGCAGTACTTC; CDR3 protein: CASSSNRDRDRLEQYF
J gene: TRBJ1-1; D gene: TRBD1; clone size: .; V gene: TRBV15; CDR3 DNA: TGTGCCACCAGCAGACTAACAGGGGCTAACACTGAAGCTTTCTTT; CDR3 protein: CATSRLTGANTEAFF
J gene: TRBJ1-1; D gene: .; clone size: .; V gene: TRBV11-2; CDR3 DNA: TGTGCCAGCAGCTCCCCCCCCGGTGAAGCTTTCTTT; CDR3 protein: CASSSPPGEAFF
J gene: TRBJ2-7; D gene: TRBD2; clone size: .; V gene: TRBV7-9; CDR3 DNA: TGTGCCAGCAGCCTCTGGCGGGGGAACCACGAGCAGTACTTC; CDR3 protein: CASSLWRGNHEQYF
J gene: TRBJ2-7; D gene: .; clone size: .; V gene: TRBV7-9; CDR3 DNA: TGTGCCAGCAGCTTAGATCGAGGGGTCCACGAGCAGTACTTC; CDR3 protein: CASSLDRGVHEQYF
J gene: TRBJ2-3; D gene: TRBD1; clone size: .; V gene: TRBV4-1; CDR3 DNA: TGCGCCAGCAGCCCTGGACAGGGTTGGACAGATACGCAGTATTTT; CDR3 protein: CASSPGQGWTDTQYF
J gene: TRBJ2-5; D gene: TRBD2; clone size: .; V gene: TRBV19; CDR3 DNA: TGTGCCAGTAGCCGTAGCGGGGGGAACCAAGAGACCCAGTACTTC; CDR3 protein: CASSRSGGNQETQYF
J gene: TRBJ2-7; D gene: TRBD2; clone size: .; V gene: TRBV7-6; CDR3 DNA: TGTGCCAGCAGCCCACTTCGGACTAGCGTCGTCGAGCAGTACTTC; CDR3 protein: CASSPLRTSVVEQYF
J gene: TRBJ2-7; D gene: TRBD1; clone size: .; V gene: TRBV19; CDR3 DNA: TGTGCCAGCAGTCCGGGACAGGGAATGGCGGAGCAGTACTTC; CDR3 protein: CASSPGQGMAEQYF
J gene: TRBJ2-1; D gene: TRBD1; clone size: .; V gene: TRBV6-5; CDR3 DNA: TGTGCCAGCAGAAAGGGGGCAAATGAGCAGTTCTTC; CDR3 protein: CASRKGANEQFF
J gene: TRBJ1-2; D gene: TRBD1; clone size: .; V gene: TRBV6-6; CDR3 DNA: TGTGCCAGCAGAACGATGACAGGGCCCGGCTACACCTTC; CDR3 protein: CASRTMTGPGYTF
J gene: TRBJ2-5; D gene: .; clone size: .; V gene: TRBV6-5; CDR3 DNA: TGTGCCAGCAGTTCCCCGGGAAGGAGAGAGACCCAGTACTTC; CDR3 protein: CASSSPGRRETQYF
J gene: TRBJ1-1; D gene: TRBD1; clone size: medium-sized; V gene: TRBV7-3; CDR3 DNA: TGTGCCAGCAGCTTGTGTCGGGGACAGGGGGCGAAGGGCACTGAAGCTTTCTTT; CDR3 protein: CASSLCRGQGAKGTEAFF
J gene: TRBJ2-7; D gene: TRBD1; clone size: few; V gene: TRBV4-3; CDR3 DNA: TGCGCCAGCAGCCAGACCCCAGGGACAGGGGGAGACGAGCAGTACTTC; CDR3 protein: CASSQTPGTGGDEQYF
J gene: TRBJ1-2; D gene: .; clone size: .; V gene: TRBV12-5; CDR3 DNA: TGTGCTAGTGGCTGGGACCTTCATTGGGCTGGCTACACCTTC; CDR3 protein: CASGWDLHWAGYTF
J gene: TRBJ1-5; D gene: .; clone size: .; V gene: TRBV4-3; CDR3 DNA: TGCGCCGGCCGAACAGGGAGGCAGCCCCAGCATTTT; CDR3 protein: CAGRTGRQPQHF
J gene: TRBJ2-2; D gene: .; clone size: .; V gene: TRBV27; CDR3 DNA: TGTGCCAGCACCCCGAACACCGGGGAGCTGTTTTTT; CDR3 protein: CASTPNTGELFF
J gene: TRBJ2-5; D gene: .; clone size: once; V gene: TRBV19; CDR3 DNA: TGTGCCAGTAGTATCCCAGGGTGGGGCACACAAGAGACCCAGTACTTC; CDR3 protein: CASSIPGWGTQETQYF
J gene: TRBJ1-1; D gene: TRBD1; clone size: .; V gene: TRBV15; CDR3 DNA: TGTGCCACCGTACCCGGGACAGGGAATCTGGACACTGAAGCTTTCTTT; CDR3 protein: CATVPGTGNLDTEAFF
J gene: TRBJ1-2; D gene: .; clone size: .; V gene: TRBV6-5; CDR3 DNA: TGTGCCAGCAGTTACGGGGCGCTAGGGCTTTATGGCTACACCTTC; CDR3 protein: CASSYGALGLYGYTF
J gene: TRBJ2-5; D gene: .; clone size: .; V gene: TRBV7-2; CDR3 DNA: TGTGCCAGCAGCTGGTTCGGAGGGCGGGCCACGGGAGAGACCCAGTACTTC; CDR3 protein: CASSWFGGRATGETQYF
J gene: TRBJ2-1; D gene: .; clone size: .; V gene: TRBV4-3; CDR3 DNA: TGCGCCAGCAGCCAAGACGTGGTGGAGGGGTATGAGCAGTTCTTC; CDR3 protein: CASSQDVVEGYEQFF
J gene: TRBJ2-5; D gene: .; clone size: .; V gene: TRBV6-6; CDR3 DNA: TGTGCCAGCAGTCTCGGGGGCGGGGAGACCCAGTACTTC; CDR3 protein: CASSLGGGETQYF
J gene: TRBJ2-7; D gene: TRBD2; clone size: .; V gene: TRBV29-1; CDR3 DNA: TGCAGTTTCTGGGAGGGGACTAGCGAGCAGTACTTC; CDR3 protein: CSFWEGTSEQYF